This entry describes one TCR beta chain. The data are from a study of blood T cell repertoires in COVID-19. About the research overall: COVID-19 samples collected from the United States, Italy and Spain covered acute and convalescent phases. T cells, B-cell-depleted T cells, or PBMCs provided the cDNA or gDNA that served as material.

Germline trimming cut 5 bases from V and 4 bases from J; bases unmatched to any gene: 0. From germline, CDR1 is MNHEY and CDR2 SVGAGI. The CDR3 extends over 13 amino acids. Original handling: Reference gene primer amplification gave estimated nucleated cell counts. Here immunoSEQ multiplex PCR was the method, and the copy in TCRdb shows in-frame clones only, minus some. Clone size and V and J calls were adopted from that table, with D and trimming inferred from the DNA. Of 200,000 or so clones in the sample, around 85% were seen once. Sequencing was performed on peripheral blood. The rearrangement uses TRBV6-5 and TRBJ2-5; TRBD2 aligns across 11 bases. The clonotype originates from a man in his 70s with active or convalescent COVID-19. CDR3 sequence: CASSTSGRETQYF. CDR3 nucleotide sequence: TGTGCCAGCAGTACTAGCGGGAGAGAGACCCAGTACTTC.